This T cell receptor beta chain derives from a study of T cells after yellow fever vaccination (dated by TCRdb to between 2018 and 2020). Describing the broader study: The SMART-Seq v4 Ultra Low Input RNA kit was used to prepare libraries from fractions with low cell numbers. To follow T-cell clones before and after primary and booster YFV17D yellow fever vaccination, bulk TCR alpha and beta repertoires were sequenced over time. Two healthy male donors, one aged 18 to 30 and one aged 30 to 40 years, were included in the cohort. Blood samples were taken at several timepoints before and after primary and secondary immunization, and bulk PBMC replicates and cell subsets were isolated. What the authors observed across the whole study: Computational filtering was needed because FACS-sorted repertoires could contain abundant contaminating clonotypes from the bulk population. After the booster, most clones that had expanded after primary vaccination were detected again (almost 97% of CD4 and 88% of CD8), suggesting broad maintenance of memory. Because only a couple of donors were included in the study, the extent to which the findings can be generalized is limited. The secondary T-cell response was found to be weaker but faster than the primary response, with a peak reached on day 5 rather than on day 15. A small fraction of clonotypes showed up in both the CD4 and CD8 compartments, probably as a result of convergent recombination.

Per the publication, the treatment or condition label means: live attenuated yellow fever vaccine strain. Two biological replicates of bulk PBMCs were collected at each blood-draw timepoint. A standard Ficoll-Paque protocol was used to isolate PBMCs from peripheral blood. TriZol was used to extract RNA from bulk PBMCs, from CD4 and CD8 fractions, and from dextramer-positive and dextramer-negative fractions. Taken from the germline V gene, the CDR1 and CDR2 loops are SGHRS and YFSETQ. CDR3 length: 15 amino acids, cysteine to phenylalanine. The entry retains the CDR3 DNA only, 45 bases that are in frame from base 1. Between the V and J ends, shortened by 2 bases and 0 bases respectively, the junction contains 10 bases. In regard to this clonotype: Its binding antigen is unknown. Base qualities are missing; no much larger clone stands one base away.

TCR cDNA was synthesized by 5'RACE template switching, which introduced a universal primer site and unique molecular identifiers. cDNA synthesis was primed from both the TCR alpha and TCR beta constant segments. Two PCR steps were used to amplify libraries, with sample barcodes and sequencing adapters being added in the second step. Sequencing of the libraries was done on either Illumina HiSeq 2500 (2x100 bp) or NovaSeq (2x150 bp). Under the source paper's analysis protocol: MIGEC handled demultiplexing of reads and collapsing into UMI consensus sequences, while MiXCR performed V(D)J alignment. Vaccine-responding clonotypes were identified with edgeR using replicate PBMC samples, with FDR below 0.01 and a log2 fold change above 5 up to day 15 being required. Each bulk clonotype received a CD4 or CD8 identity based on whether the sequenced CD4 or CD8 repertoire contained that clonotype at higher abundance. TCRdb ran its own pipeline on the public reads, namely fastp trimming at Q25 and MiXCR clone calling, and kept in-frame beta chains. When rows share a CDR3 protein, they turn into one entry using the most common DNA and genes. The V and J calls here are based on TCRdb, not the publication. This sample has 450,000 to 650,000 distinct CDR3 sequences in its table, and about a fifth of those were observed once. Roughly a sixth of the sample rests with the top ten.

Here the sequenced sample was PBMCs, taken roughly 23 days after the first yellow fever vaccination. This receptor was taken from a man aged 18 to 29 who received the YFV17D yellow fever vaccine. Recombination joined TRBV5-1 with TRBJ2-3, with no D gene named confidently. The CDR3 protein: CASSFGIGSTDTQYF. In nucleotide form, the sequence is TGCGCCAGCAGCTTTGGTATAGGGAGCACAGATACGCAGTATTTT.